The entry below describes one T cell receptor (beta chain). Here immunoSEQ multiplex PCR was the method, and the copy in TCRdb shows in-frame clones only, minus some. The data contain roughly 190,000 clones, 65% to 80% of them singletons. This entry comes from a study of blood T cell repertoires in COVID-19. On the study more broadly: T cells, B-cell-depleted T cells, or PBMCs supplied cDNA or gDNA.

J lost 1 base, V lost 1 base, and 6 bases had no gene match. CDR1 and CDR2 from the germline V gene are GTSNPN and SVGIG (reference sequence). This CDR3 region has 17 residues. This receptor was identified in a woman aged 45 to 65 with acute or convalescent COVID-19. The rearrangement joins TRBV30 to TRBJ1-5, with TRBD1 matching 11 bases. Sequenced sample: peripheral blood. DNA for the CDR3: TGTGCCTGGAGTGGCGGATGGACAGGGGGCAGCAATCAGCCCCAGCATTTT. Translated: CAWSGGWTGGSNQPQHF.